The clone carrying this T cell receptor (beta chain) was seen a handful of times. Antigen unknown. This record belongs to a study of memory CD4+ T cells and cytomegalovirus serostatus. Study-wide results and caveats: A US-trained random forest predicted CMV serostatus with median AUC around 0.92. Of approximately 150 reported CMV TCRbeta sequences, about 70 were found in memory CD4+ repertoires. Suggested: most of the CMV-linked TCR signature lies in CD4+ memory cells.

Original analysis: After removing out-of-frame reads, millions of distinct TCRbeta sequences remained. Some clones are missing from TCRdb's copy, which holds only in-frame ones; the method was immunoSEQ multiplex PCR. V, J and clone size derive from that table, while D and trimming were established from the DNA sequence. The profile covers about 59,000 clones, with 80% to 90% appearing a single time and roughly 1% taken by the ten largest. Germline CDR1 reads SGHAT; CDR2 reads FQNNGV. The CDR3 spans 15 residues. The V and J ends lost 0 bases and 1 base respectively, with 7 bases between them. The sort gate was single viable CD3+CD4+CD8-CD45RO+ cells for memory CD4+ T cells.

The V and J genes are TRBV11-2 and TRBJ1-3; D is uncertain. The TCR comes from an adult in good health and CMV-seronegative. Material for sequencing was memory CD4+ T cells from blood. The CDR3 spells CASSLDFGSGNTIYF. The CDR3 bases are TGTGCCAGCAGCTTAGATTTCGGTTCTGGAAACACCATATATTTT.